Below are 13 T cell receptor beta chains sequenced from a single sample in a study of CD8 T cells in Susac syndrome. An amount of RNA that ranged from roughly 0.45 to 1 ug was reverse transcribed with random hexamers. Using its own MiXCR run on the immunoSEQ multiplex PCR reads, TCRdb lists one record per CDR3 protein. The sample yields roughly 200,000 distinct CDR3 sequences, 90% to 95% seen once. Sequenced: CD4+ T cells from PBMCs. The origin of the receptors is a human donor in good health.

The chain recombines TRBV24-1 with TRBJ2-3, with D perhaps being TRBD1 or TRBD2 (5 bases each). V was clipped by 3 bases and J by 10 bases, with 19 bases between them. The CDR3 runs 15 residues. Germline V gives CDR1 KGHDR, CDR2 SFDVKD. Here the CDR3 reads CATSDLRDPNAAQYF. DNA for the CDR3: TGTGCCACCAGTGATCTCCGGGACCCAAACGCAGCGCAGTATTTT.

The CDR3 here is CASSVGGTGFDEQFF. DNA for the CDR3: TGTGCCAGCAGCGTAGGAGGGACAGGGTTCGATGAGCAGTTCTTC. The gene calls are TRBV9 and TRBJ2-1; 9 bases are a match to TRBD1. This CDR3 comprises 15 residues. Germline V lookup: CDR1 SGDLS, CDR2 YYNGEE. V lost 0 bases and J lost 8; bases outside the gene matches: 6.

The V gene is TRBV28, the J gene TRBJ2-7, with 8 bases fitting TRBD1. The V gene's germline CDR1 is MDHEN and CDR2 SYDVKM. The CDR3 contains 13 residues. After removal of 2 bases from V and 4 bases from J, the junction contained 1 base not matched to a gene. The chain's CDR3 is CASSLDRGYEQYV. The CDR3 nucleotides are TGTGCCAGCAGTTTAGACAGGGGATACGAGCAGTACGTC.

The gene calls are TRBV15 and TRBJ2-7, with D possibly matching TRBD1 (6 bases). Germline CDR1 is LNHNV and CDR2 is YYDKDF (reference sequence). The CDR3 runs to 14 residues. Trimming pared 4 bases from V and 4 bases from J, leaving 14 bases between. The CDR3 loop is CATSKDRILYEQYF. CDR3 DNA: TGTGCCACCAGCAAGGACAGAATCTTATACGAGCAGTACTTC.

The sample holds one count of this clonotype. The chain recombines TRBV18 with TRBJ1-6; D is unresolved. The V gene lost 3 bases and the J gene lost 4 bases, with 10 bases spanning the gap. The CDR3 contains 15 residues. Germline assignment: CDR1 KGHSH and CDR2 LQKENI. The CDR3 nucleotides read TGTGCCAGCTCACCGGCTCCGGGGTATAATTCACCCCTCCACTTT. Protein product: CASSPAPGYNSPLHF. Full variable domain (rest looked up from reference TRBV18 and TRBJ1-6): NAGVMQNPRHLVRRRGQEARLRCSPMKGHSHVYWYRQLPEEGLKFMVYLQKENIIDESGMPKERFSAEFPKEGPSILRIQQVVRGDSAAYFCASSPAPGYNSPLHFGNGTRLTVT.

The chain links TRBV3-1 to TRBJ2-1; TRBD1 matches at 10 bases. Germline CDR1 and CDR2: LGHDT and YNNKEL (reference sequence). The CDR3 loop spans 14 amino acids. V dropped 3 bases and J dropped 9; count of bases not matched to a gene: 5. The CDR3 DNA reads as TGTGCCAGCAGCCAGGGACAGGGGAATGGTGAGCAGTTCTTC. Translating gives CASSQGQGNGEQFF.

The chain joins TRBV27 to TRBJ2-7, with D tentatively TRBD1 (6 bases). The CDR3 contains 14 residues. The germline CDR1 and CDR2 sequences are MNHEY and SMNVEV (reference sequence). The V and J ends lost 8 bases and 1 base respectively, with 15 bases between them. CDR3 coding DNA: TGTGCCAGCCGAAAACAGGGTGGGTCCTACGAGCAGTACTTC. Protein product: CASRKQGGSYEQYF.

Regarding this clonotype: One end of the junction does not line up with germline, which may come from a read error. The chain is built from TRBV29-1 and TRBJ1-2; D is uncertain. The CDR3 runs 9 residues. CDR1 is SQVTM, CDR2 ANQGSEA, per germline. The CDR3 nucleotides are TGCAGCGTTGGTGTTAGCACTCTCTTC. As protein: CSVGVSTLF.

V is TRBV5-4 and J is TRBJ2-2; D unresolved. CDR1 and CDR2 (germline): SGHNT, YYREEE (reference sequence). Deletions cut 1 base from V and 0 bases from J, with 7 bases between. This CDR3 contains 15 residues. This CDR3 reads CASSLLASNTGELFF. In DNA, the CDR3 is TGTGCCAGCAGCTTGCTGGCATCGAACACCGGGGAGCTGTTTTTT.

This sequence joins TRBV15 and TRBJ1-2; TRBD1 is a possible D gene (5 bases). Germline CDR1 is LNHNV and CDR2 is YYDKDF (reference sequence). Trimming stripped 3 bases from V and 4 bases from J, with 12 bases between. The CDR3 spans 14 residues. CDR3 coding DNA: TGTGCCACCAGCAGGGCCCGTGGGGGCTATGGCTACACCTTC. It translates to CATSRARGGYGYTF.

The rearrangement joins TRBV28 to TRBJ2-7, with TRBD2 matching over 7 bases. The CDR3 extends over 14 amino acids. V lost 5 bases and J lost 3; bases outside the gene matches: 7. Germline CDR1 MDHEN, CDR2 SYDVKM. The CDR3 coding sequence is TGTGCCAGCAGTCCATCCGGGACTATCTACGAGCAGTACGTC. Protein: CASSPSGTIYEQYV.

This chain uses TRBV28 with TRBJ2-1; tentatively, D is TRBD2 (6 bases). This CDR3 contains 11 residues. V lost 3 bases to trimming and J lost 15 bases, with 12 bases between them. CDR1 and CDR2 (germline): MDHEN, SYDVKM. Here the CDR3 reads CASSFWGGGFF. CDR3 DNA sequence: TGTGCCAGCAGTTTTTGGGGAGGAGGGTTCTTC.

This chain links TRBV20-1 with TRBJ2-1; D is unresolved. Germline V CDR1 and CDR2: DFQATT, SNEGSKA (reference sequence). V lost 3 bases, J lost 9 bases, and 9 bases lay in between. This CDR3 contains 11 residues. The CDR3 bases are TGCAGTGCTAGTCTATCTATTGAGCAGTTCTTC. It yields the protein CSASLSIEQFF.